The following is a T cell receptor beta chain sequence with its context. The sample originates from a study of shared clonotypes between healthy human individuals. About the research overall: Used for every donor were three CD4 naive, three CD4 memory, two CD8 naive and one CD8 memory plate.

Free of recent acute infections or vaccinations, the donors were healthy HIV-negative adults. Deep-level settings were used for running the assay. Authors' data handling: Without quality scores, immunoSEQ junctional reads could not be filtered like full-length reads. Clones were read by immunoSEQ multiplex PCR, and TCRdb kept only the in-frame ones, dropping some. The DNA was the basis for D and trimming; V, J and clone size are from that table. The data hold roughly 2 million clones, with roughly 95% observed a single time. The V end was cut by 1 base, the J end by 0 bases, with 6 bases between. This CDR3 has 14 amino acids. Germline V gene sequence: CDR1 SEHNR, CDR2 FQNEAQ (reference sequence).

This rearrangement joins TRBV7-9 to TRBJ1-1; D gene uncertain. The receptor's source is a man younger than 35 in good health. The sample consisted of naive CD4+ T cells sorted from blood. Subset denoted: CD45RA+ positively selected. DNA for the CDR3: TGTGCCAGCAGCTTAGGAAATCTGAACACTGAAGCTTTCTTT. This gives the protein CASSLGNLNTEAFF. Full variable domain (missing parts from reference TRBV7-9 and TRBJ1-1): DTGVSQNPRHKITKRGQNVTFRCDPISEHNRLYWYRQTLGQGPEFLTYFQNEAQLEKSRLLSDRFSAERPKGSFSTLEIQRTEQGDSAMYLCASSLGNLNTEAFFGQGTRLTVV.